A selection of T cell receptor beta chains follows, all from one sample in a study of cytomegalovirus exposure and HLA in healthy donors. The table came from immunoSEQ multiplex PCR; TCRdb's copy has only in-frame clones and leaves some out. Here the sample spans about 120,000 clones, roughly 80% being singletons. Sequenced: PBMCs. The receptor set was obtained from a female donor in good health and CMV-seropositive. CDR3s include the opening cysteine and the closing phenylalanine or tryptophan. Size is omitted from some rows. Given values are once, few, many or a class for expanded clones.

V gene	CDR3 length	clone size	J gene	CDR3 protein
TRBV10-3	14	.	TRBJ2-3	CAISLEENTDTQYF
TRBV5-1	16	.	TRBJ2-1	CASSPRQGAVYNEQFF
TRBV15	13	.	TRBJ1-1	CATSRGSTTEAFF
TRBV27	14	.	TRBJ2-2	CASSSSGQGGELFF
TRBV2	16	.	TRBJ2-3	CASSTRQIPSTDTQYF
TRBV7-9	15	.	TRBJ2-5	CASSLGTETQETQYF
TRBV18	13	.	TRBJ1-1	CASSLTGNTEAFF
TRBV19	18	.	TRBJ2-1	CASSTRGTSGGTHNEQFF
TRBV5-1	15	.	TRBJ2-5	CASSRLAGESDTQYF
TRBV5-1	14	.	TRBJ1-2	CASSHGTGQEGYTF
TRBV5-4	13	.	TRBJ2-1	CASSFLGSGEQFF
TRBV7-6	18	.	TRBJ2-2	CASSYVLAGGSNTGELFF
TRBV11-2	13	.	TRBJ1-2	CASSLDRNYGYTF
TRBV5-1	13	.	TRBJ2-3	CASSLAQTDTQYF
TRBV11-2	17	once	TRBJ1-3	CASSLGGRGYSGNTIYF
TRBV7-2	14	.	TRBJ1-6	CASSSGTGYSPLHF
TRBV6-1	12	.	TRBJ1-1	CASRQGWTEAFF
TRBV5-6	15	.	TRBJ2-1	CASSSPGQGVFEQFF
TRBV5-1	14	.	TRBJ1-1	CASSLGTVNTEAFF
TRBV29-1	12	.	TRBJ1-5	CSVGQFNQPQHF
TRBV5-4	15	.	TRBJ2-3	CASSPKSGGSDTQYF
TRBV7-9	15	few	TRBJ2-7	CASSLAGSRGSEQYF
TRBV18	14	.	TRBJ1-4	CASSPPGDGEKLFF
TRBV18	15	.	TRBJ1-6	CASSPGQGANSPLHF